The 29 T cell receptor beta chains below were found in one sample sequenced in a study of cytomegalovirus exposure and HLA in healthy donors (dated by TCRdb to 2015 to 2018). The library was made by the immunoSEQ multiplex PCR assay. A mixture of 60 forward primers for TCR Vbeta segments and 13 reverse primers for TCR Jbeta segments was used in the multiplex PCR. The source is immuneACCESS, and TCRdb retained only in-frame sequences with V and J called. Part of the clones is not carried over; for the studies checked, unresolved V genes explain less than half of this, and the remainder is unexplained. The sample contains tens of thousands of clones, roughly 80% of them found a single time. Around 4.1% of the sample belongs to the ten largest clones. Sequences were obtained from PBMCs. These receptors were collected from a man aged 25 to 45 in good health and CMV-seronegative.

This clone was picked up one time. This chain connects TRBV5-4 to TRBJ1-2, with 9 bases fitting TRBD1. Germline V CDR1 and CDR2: SGHNT, YYREEE (reference sequence). V lost 0 bases and J lost 2; bases outside the gene matches: 5. The CDR3 totals 16 residues. DNA for the CDR3: TGTGCCAGCAGCTTGGGCACCGGGACAGGGAACTATGGCTACACCTTC. Protein sequence: CASSLGTGTGNYGYTF.

The chain uses TRBV28 and TRBJ1-6; D is ambiguous. This CDR3 has 15 amino acids. Germline CDR1 and CDR2: MDHEN and SYDVKM. Trimming shortened V by 6 bases and J by 10 bases, and 19 bases separated the two germline ends. CDR3 protein: CASSLSQLLKSPLHF. The CDR3 DNA is TGTGCCAGCAGCCTATCACAGCTCCTCAAGTCACCCCTCCACTTT.

This clone has a handful of counts. The rearrangement links TRBV6-1 to TRBJ2-1, with 12 bases aligning to TRBD2. This CDR3 region has 15 residues. The germline gives CDR1 MNHNS, CDR2 SASEGT. Trimming took 2 bases from V and 4 from J; bases not matched to a gene: 0. In nucleotides, the CDR3 is TGTGCCAGCAGTGAACTAGCGGGGGGGTACAATGAGCAGTTCTTC. Its translation: CASSELAGGYNEQFF.

The V and J genes are TRBV4-1 and TRBJ2-5; TRBD2 matches at 9 bases. This CDR3 region has 17 residues. V was pared by 4 bases and J by 4 bases, with 13 bases of the junction left unmatched. The germline V gene has CDR1 MGHRA and CDR2 YSYEKL. The CDR3 DNA is TGCGCCAGCAGCCCCCCCGGGGGGCGGGGGGGCCGAGAGACCCAGTACTTC. Protein: CASSPPGGRGGRETQYF.

The rearrangement joins TRBV6-1 to TRBJ2-5, with D hard to call. The V end was cut by 0 bases, the J end by 5 bases, with 4 bases between. Germline CDR1 is MNHNS and CDR2 is SASEGT. This CDR3 has 12 amino acids. The CDR3 DNA reads TGTGCCAGCAGTGAAGCCAGGGAGACCCAGTACTTC. It is translated as CASSEARETQYF.

The chain joins TRBV2 to TRBJ1-6, with unresolved D. The germline V and J ends were trimmed by 2 bases and 0 bases, with 5 bases remaining between them. This CDR3 region has 15 residues. Germline assignment: CDR1 SNHLY and CDR2 FYNNEI. The CDR3 nucleotides read TGTGCCAGCAGTGAACCAGGCTCCTATAATTCACCCCTCCACTTT. This gives the protein CASSEPGSYNSPLHF.

The CDR3 loop reads CASSPWGDGDNEQFF. The DNA for the CDR3 is TGTGCCAGCAGCCCCTGGGGAGATGGGGACAATGAGCAGTTCTTC. This rearrangement joins TRBV13 to TRBJ2-1, with TRBD2 as a possible D gene (5 bases). This CDR3 spans 15 amino acids. V dropped 5 bases and J dropped 5 bases, with 16 bases sitting between them. The germline V gene has CDR1 PRHDT and CDR2 FYEKMQ (reference sequence).

The chain couples TRBV6-5 to TRBJ1-6; the match to TRBD1 covers 9 bases. CDR3 length: 16 residues. The J segment lost 6 bases and the V segment lost 2 bases, leaving 5 bases of the junction unmatched. Germline V gene data show CDR1 as MNHEY and CDR2 as SVGAGI. The CDR3 region is CASSYPGTGRNSPLHF. In nucleotides, the CDR3 is TGTGCCAGCAGTTACCCCGGGACAGGGCGTAATTCACCCCTCCACTTT.

The count of this clone is one. The chain combines TRBV28 with TRBJ1-1; the D gene is possibly TRBD1 (5 bases). The ends were cut back, 2 bases at V and 12 bases at J, with 22 bases in the middle. CDR3 length equals 15 residues. Germline values: CDR1 MDHEN, CDR2 SYDVKM. Here the CDR3 DNA reads TGTGCCAGCAGTTTAGGCCCTCCCGGCAGGGTCCTCTCTTTCTTT. Its protein product is CASSLGPPGRVLSFF.

Only a few counts were recorded for this clone. The chain has TRBV5-1 and TRBJ1-1, with D possibly matching TRBD1 (5 bases). The V gene lost 3 bases and the J gene lost 0 bases, with 12 bases spanning the gap. CDR1 is SGHRS, CDR2 YFSETQ, per germline. The CDR3 extends over 15 amino acids. CDR3 sequence reads: CASSSLGGLNTEAFF. The CDR3 coding sequence is TGCGCCAGCAGCTCCCTTGGGGGGTTGAACACTGAAGCTTTCTTT.

This clone occurred once. V gene TRBV4-3 combines with J gene TRBJ2-5, with D perhaps matching TRBD1 (6 bases). The CDR3 is 13 residues long. Deletions cut 6 bases from V and 2 bases from J, with 10 bases between. CDR1 is LGHNA and CDR2 is YSLEER in the germline V gene. CDR3 protein: CASSQTGQETQYF. CDR3 nucleotide sequence: TGCGCCAGCAGTCAGACAGGACAAGAGACCCAGTACTTC.

This clone is classed as large. The chain employs TRBV7-8 and TRBJ2-7; D perhaps matches TRBD2 (6 bases). There are 13 residues in the CDR3. CDR1 is SGHVS and CDR2 is FQNEAQ in the germline V gene. Trimming took 0 bases from V and 3 from J, leaving 6 bases between them. The CDR3 here is CASSLAGGYEQYF. In nucleotides, the CDR3 is TGTGCCAGCAGCTTAGCGGGGGGCTACGAGCAGTACTTC.

The chain carries TRBV6-5 and TRBJ2-5, with D uncertain. Germline V gene lookup returns CDR1 MNHEY and CDR2 SVGAGI. This CDR3 region has 13 residues. Trimming took 6 bases from V and 5 from J, leaving 13 bases between them. This CDR3 is CASSTPGAETQYF. CDR3 coding DNA: TGTGCCAGCAGCACCCCCGGTGCGGAGACCCAGTACTTC.

The rearrangement uses TRBV6-6 and TRBJ1-5, with 9 bases matching TRBD1. Germline lookup yields CDR1 MNHNY and CDR2 SVGAGI (reference sequence). The length of the CDR3 is 16 residues. V shed 1 base and J 3 bases; nucleotides not matched to a gene: 4. The CDR3 DNA sequence: TGTGCCAGCAGTTACTTAAGGACAGGGGACAATCAGCCCCAGCATTTT. Protein sequence: CASSYLRTGDNQPQHF.

This clone has just a few counts. The chain couples TRBV5-1 to TRBJ1-2, with 7 bases aligning to TRBD1. The J segment lost 4 bases and the V segment lost 3 bases, leaving 12 bases of the junction unmatched. CDR3 length equals 16 residues. Germline CDR1 and CDR2: SGHRS and YFSETQ. The CDR3, as DNA: TGCGCCAGCAGCTATGACGGGGACAGCCCCTTCTATGGCTACACCTTC. It specifies CASSYDGDSPFYGYTF.

V and J are TRBV27 and TRBJ1-2; the D is unclear. The germline gives CDR1 MNHEY, CDR2 SMNVEV (reference sequence). This CDR3 spans 13 amino acids. The V gene lost 6 bases and the J gene lost 5 bases, with 13 bases spanning the gap. In nucleotides, the CDR3 is TGTGCCAGCAGAGAGGGTTTAGGGTATGGCTACACCTTC. Protein sequence: CASREGLGYGYTF.

The chain joins TRBV7-6 to TRBJ2-2, with 7 bases that match TRBD1. J lost 7 bases, V lost 5 bases, and 16 bases had no gene match. The length of the CDR3 is 17 residues. The V gene's germline CDR1 is SGHVS and CDR2 FNYEAQ. The CDR3 region is CASSPPADRVEHGELFF. The CDR3 DNA sequence: TGTGCCAGCAGCCCCCCAGCAGACAGGGTTGAACACGGGGAGCTGTTTTTT.

The chain links TRBV5-4 to TRBJ2-2, with 7 bases matching TRBD2. The ends lost 4 bases at V and 8 bases at J; junction bases unmatched: 11. Per germline, CDR1 SGHNT and CDR2 YYREEE (reference sequence). The CDR3 sequence is 15 residues long. The CDR3 spells CASSDGGVLFGELFF. CDR3 bases: TGTGCCAGCAGCGATGGGGGGGTGCTATTTGGGGAGCTGTTTTTT.

The V gene is TRBV7-2, the J gene TRBJ1-2; D gene ambiguous. Trimming shortened V by 2 bases and J by 4 bases, and 17 bases separated the two germline ends. The V gene's germline CDR1 is SGHTA and CDR2 FQGNSA. This CDR3 is 16 amino acids long. The DNA for the CDR3 is TGTGCCAGCAGCTTATCCCGGGGAGGGTTCGGCTATGGCTACACCTTC. This codes for CASSLSRGGFGYGYTF.

The chain links TRBV20-1 to TRBJ2-1; 8 positions agree with TRBD1. Germline V lookup: CDR1 DFQATT, CDR2 SNEGSKA (reference sequence). J lost 14 bases, V lost 4 bases, and 4 bases had no gene match. The CDR3 consists of 10 residues. Written as DNA, the CDR3 is TGCAGTGCTACTGGACAGGGAGAGTTCTTC. Amino acids: CSATGQGEFF.

J is TRBJ2-7 and V is TRBV6-1; 11 positions agree with TRBD1. Trimming at V came to 6 bases and at J to 5 bases, leaving 6 bases not matched to a gene. CDR3 length: 14 amino acids. Germline-derived CDR1 and CDR2 are MNHNS and SASEGT. CDR3 region: CASSSRDRGDEQYF. Written as DNA, the CDR3 is TGTGCCAGCAGCTCCCGGGACAGGGGGGACGAGCAGTACTTC.

The chain links TRBV5-1 to TRBJ1-4; no clear D gene. The CDR3 sequence is 14 residues long. Trimming took off 2 bases at V and 2 bases at J, with 7 bases between the two ends. The germline CDR1 and CDR2 sequences are SGHRS and YFSETQ. The CDR3: CASSFGGTNEKLFF. The CDR3 nucleotides read TGCGCCAGCAGCTTCGGAGGCACTAATGAAAAACTGTTTTTT. Together with reference TRBV5-1 and TRBJ1-4, the CDR3 gives the full variable domain: KAGVTQTPRYLIKTRGQQVTLSCSPISGHRSVSWYQQTPGQGLQFLFEYFSETQRNKGNFPGRFSGRQFSNSRSEMNVSTLELGDSALYLCASSFGGTNEKLFFGSGTQLSVL.

A word on this clone: The junction shows a germline mismatch at one end, possibly a read error. The chain carries TRBV7-9 and TRBJ1-4; D not certain. The germline V gene has CDR1 SEHNR and CDR2 FQNEAQ (reference sequence). This CDR3 is built from 15 residues. This CDR3 reads CSSSSGSIKEEKLFF. The CDR3 DNA follows: TGTTCCAGCAGCTCGGGATCGATAAAAGAGGAAAAACTGTTTTTT.

The V call is TRBV29-1, the J call TRBJ2-2, with TRBD1 matching 7 bases. V gave up 5 bases and J gave up 0 bases; unmatched junction bases: 6. The V gene's germline CDR1 is SQVTM and CDR2 ANQGSEA. The CDR3 is made up of 15 amino acids. The CDR3 sequence: CSVLRTGPNTGELFF. CDR3 bases: TGCAGCGTTTTGAGGACAGGACCGAACACCGGGGAGCTGTTTTTT.

The chain is built from TRBV7-9 and TRBJ2-3, with 9 bases fitting TRBD2. V was clipped by 8 bases and J by 5 bases; unmatched bases: 14. CDR1 is SEHNR and CDR2 is FQNEAQ in the germline V gene (reference sequence). The CDR3 totals 16 residues. The chain's CDR3 is CASGIRGRAIIDTQYF. As DNA, the CDR3 is TGTGCCAGCGGGATTCGCGGGAGGGCGATCATAGATACGCAGTATTTT.

This chain joins TRBV29-1 and TRBJ2-2; 7 bases agree with TRBD2. Germline CDR1 is SQVTM and CDR2 is ANQGSEA. The CDR3 has 13 amino acids. Here the CDR3 reads CRPGTTFTGELFF. CDR3 DNA sequence: TGCAGACCCGGGACTACGTTCACCGGGGAGCTGTTTTTT.

The chain links TRBV9 to TRBJ1-1; no definite D call. The CDR3 has 14 residues. Germline-derived CDR1 and CDR2 are SGDLS and YYNGEE. Trimming removed 3 bases from V and 1 base from J, with 10 bases in between. DNA for the CDR3: TGTGCCAGCAGCGCGGAGGGCGAGAACACTGAAGCTTTCTTT. Translating gives CASSAEGENTEAFF.

The rearrangement joins TRBV7-9 to TRBJ1-2; 7 positions match TRBD1. Germline V gives CDR1 SEHNR, CDR2 FQNEAQ (reference sequence). After removal of 4 bases from V and 5 bases from J, the junction contained 13 bases not matched to a gene. This CDR3 is 16 amino acids long. CDR3 protein: CASSSGAGTASYGYTF. The CDR3 nucleotides are TGTGCCAGCAGCTCGGGGGCCGGGACAGCCTCTTATGGCTACACCTTC.

The rearrangement uses TRBV5-4 and TRBJ2-7; 7 nucleotides align to TRBD2. V lost 4 bases, J lost 6 bases, and 16 bases stayed unmatched. CDR1 is SGHNT and CDR2 is YYREEE in the germline V gene (reference sequence). This CDR3 is 16 amino acids long. DNA for the CDR3: TGTGCCAGCAGCCCAGTCCTAGGGGCGGGAGATCTCGAGCAGTACTTC. Encoded protein: CASSPVLGAGDLEQYF. The full variable domain, in which reference TRBV5-4 and TRBJ2-7 provide the parts outside the CDR3, is ETGVTQSPTHLIKTRGQQVTLRCSSQSGHNTVSWYQQALGQGPQFIFQYYREEENGRGNFPPRFSGLQFPNYSSELNVNALELDDSALYLCASSPVLGAGDLEQYFGPGTRLTVT.